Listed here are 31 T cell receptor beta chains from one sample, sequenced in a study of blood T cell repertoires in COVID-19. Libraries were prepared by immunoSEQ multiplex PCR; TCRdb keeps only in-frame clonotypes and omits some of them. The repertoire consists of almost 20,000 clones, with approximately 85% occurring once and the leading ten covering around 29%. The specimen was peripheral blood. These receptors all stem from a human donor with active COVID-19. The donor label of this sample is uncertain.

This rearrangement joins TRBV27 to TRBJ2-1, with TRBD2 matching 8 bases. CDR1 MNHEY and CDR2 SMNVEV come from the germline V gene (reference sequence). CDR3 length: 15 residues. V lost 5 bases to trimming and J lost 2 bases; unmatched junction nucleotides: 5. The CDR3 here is CASSHTSGTYNEQFF. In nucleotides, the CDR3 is TGTGCCAGCAGTCATACTAGCGGAACCTACAATGAGCAGTTCTTC.

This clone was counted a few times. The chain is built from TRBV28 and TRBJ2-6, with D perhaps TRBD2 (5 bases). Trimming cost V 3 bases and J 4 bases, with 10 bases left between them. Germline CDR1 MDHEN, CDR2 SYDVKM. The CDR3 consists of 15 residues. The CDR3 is CASSFGGAGANVLTF. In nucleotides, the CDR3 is TGTGCCAGCAGTTTTGGAGGTGCCGGGGCCAACGTCCTGACTTTC.

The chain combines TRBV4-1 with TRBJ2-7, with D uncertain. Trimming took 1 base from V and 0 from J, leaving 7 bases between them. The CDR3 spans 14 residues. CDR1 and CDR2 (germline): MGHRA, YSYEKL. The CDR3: CASSQVQASYEQYF. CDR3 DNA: TGCGCCAGCAGCCAAGTGCAAGCCTCCTACGAGCAGTACTTC.

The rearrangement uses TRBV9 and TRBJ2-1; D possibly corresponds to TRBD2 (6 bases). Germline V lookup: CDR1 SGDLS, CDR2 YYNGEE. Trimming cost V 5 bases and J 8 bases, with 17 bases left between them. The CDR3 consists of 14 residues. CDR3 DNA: TGTGCCAGCAGGGGGGTTCGGAGGGTAGATGAGCAGTTCTTC. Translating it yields CASRGVRRVDEQFF. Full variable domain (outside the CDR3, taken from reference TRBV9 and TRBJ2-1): DSGVTQTPKHLITATGQRVTLRCSPRSGDLSVYWYQQSLDQGLQFLIQYYNGEERAKGNILERFSAQQFPDLHSELNLSSLELGDSALYFCASRGVRRVDEQFFGPGTRLTVL.

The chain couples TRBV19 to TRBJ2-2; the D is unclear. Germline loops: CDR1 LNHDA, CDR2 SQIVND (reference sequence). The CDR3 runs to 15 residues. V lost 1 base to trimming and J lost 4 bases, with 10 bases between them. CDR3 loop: CASSIGAPSTGELFF. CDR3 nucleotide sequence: TGTGCCAGTAGTATAGGCGCCCCTAGCACCGGGGAGCTGTTTTTT.

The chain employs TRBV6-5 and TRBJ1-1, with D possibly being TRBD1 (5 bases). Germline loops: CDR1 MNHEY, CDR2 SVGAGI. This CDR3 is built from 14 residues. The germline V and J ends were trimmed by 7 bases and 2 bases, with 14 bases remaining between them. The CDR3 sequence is CASNGQELNTEAFF. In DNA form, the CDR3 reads TGTGCCAGCAATGGACAAGAGCTTAACACTGAAGCTTTCTTT.

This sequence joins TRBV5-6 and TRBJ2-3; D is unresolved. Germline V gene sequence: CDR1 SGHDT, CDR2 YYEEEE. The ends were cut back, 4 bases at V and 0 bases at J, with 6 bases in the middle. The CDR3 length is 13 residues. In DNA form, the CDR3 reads TGTGCCAGCAGCCCTGTTAGCACAGATACGCAGTATTTT. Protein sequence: CASSPVSTDTQYF.

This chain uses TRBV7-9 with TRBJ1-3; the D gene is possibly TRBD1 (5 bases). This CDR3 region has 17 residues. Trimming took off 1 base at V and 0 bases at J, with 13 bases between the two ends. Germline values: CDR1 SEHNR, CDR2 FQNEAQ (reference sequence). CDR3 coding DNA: TGTGCCAGCAGCTTAGGTTCTAACAGGCGCTCTGGAAACACCATATATTTT. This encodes CASSLGSNRRSGNTIYF.

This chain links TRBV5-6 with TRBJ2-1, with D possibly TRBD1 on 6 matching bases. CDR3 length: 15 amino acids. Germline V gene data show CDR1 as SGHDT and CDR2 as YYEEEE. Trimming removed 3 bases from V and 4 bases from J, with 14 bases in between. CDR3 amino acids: CASSWAGTLYNEQFF. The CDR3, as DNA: TGTGCCAGCAGCTGGGCCGGGACACTTTACAATGAGCAGTTCTTC.

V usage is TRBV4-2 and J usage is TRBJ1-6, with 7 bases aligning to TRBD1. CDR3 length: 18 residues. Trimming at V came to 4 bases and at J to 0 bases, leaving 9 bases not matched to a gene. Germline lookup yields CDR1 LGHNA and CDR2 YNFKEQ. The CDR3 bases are TGTGCCAGCAGCCCCGAGGGGGCGGGGAGCTCCTATAATTCACCCCTCCACTTT. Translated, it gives CASSPEGAGSSYNSPLHF.

The CDR3 loop reads CASSVSSPSGYEQFF. In nucleotides, the CDR3 is TGTGCCAGCAGCGTTTCCTCTCCTTCAGGGTATGAGCAGTTCTTC. This rearrangement joins TRBV13 to TRBJ2-1; possibly TRBD1 for D (5 bases). The CDR3 is 15 residues long. Germline lookup yields CDR1 PRHDT and CDR2 FYEKMQ (reference sequence). The ends were cut back, 5 bases at V and 8 bases at J, with 19 bases in the middle.

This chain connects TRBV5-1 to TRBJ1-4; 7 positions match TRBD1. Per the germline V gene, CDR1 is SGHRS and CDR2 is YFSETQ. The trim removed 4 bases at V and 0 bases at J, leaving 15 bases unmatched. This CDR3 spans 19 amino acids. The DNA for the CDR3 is TGCGCCAGCAGCACCGGCTCTCCGGGACAGTCTGCAACTAATGAAAAACTGTTTTTT. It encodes CASSTGSPGQSATNEKLFF.

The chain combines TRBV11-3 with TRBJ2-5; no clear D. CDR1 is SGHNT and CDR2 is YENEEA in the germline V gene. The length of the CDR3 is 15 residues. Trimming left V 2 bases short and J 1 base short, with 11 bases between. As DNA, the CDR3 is TGTGCCAGCAGCTTATCAGCCGGAGTCCAAGAGACCCAGTACTTC. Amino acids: CASSLSAGVQETQYF.

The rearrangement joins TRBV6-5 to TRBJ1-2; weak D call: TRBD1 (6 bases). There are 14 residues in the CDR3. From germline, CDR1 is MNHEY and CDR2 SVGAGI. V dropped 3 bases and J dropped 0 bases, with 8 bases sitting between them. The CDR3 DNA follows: TGTGCCAGCAGTTATGGGACATCTAACTATGGCTACACCTTC. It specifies CASSYGTSNYGYTF.

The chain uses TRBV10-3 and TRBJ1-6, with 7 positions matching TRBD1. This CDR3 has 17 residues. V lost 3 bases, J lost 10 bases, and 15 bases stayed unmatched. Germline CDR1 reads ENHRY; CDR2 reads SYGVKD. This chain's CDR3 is CAISDWTGDARGSPLHF. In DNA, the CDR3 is TGTGCCATCAGTGACTGGACAGGCGACGCCCGGGGCTCACCCCTCCACTTT.

The CDR3 sequence is CASSQRWRDRSYNEQFF. In nucleotides, the CDR3 is TGTGCCAGCAGTCAAAGGTGGCGGGACAGGTCGTACAATGAGCAGTTCTTC. The rearrangement joins TRBV13 to TRBJ2-1, with 8 bases fitting TRBD1. V shed 6 bases, J shed 4 bases, and the junction held 14 bases outside the gene matches. Germline loops: CDR1 PRHDT, CDR2 FYEKMQ (reference sequence). This CDR3 is built from 17 residues.

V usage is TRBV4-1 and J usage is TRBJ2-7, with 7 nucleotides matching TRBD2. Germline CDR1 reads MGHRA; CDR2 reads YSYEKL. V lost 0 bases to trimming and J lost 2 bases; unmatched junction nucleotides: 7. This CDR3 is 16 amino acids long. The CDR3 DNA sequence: TGCGCCAGCAGCCAAGATCCGGGAGGTGGGGCCTACGAGCAGTACTTC. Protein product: CASSQDPGGGAYEQYF.

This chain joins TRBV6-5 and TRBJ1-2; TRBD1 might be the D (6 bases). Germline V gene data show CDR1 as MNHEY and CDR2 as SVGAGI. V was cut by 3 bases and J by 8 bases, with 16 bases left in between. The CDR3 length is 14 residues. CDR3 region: CASSYQGGSRGYTF. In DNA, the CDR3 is TGTGCCAGCAGTTATCAAGGGGGATCGAGGGGCTACACCTTC.

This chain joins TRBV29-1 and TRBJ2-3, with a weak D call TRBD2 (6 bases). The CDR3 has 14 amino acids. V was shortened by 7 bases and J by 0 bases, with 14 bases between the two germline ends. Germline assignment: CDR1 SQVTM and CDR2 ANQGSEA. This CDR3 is CSAAEGTSTDTQYF. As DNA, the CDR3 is TGCAGCGCGGCCGAGGGGACTAGCACAGATACGCAGTATTTT.

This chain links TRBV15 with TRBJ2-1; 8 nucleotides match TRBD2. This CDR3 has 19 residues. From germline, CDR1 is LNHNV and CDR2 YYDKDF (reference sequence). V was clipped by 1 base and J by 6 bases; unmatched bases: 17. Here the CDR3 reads CATSRGYDGRVGRGNEQFF. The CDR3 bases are TGTGCCACCAGCAGAGGATACGACGGGAGGGTCGGTCGTGGCAATGAGCAGTTCTTC.

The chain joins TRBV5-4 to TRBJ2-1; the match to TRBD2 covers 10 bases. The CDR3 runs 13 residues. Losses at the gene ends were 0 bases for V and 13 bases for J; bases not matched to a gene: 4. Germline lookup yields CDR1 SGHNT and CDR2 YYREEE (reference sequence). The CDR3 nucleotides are TGTGCCAGCAGCTTGGGGCCTAGCGGGGGCCAGTTCTTC. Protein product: CASSLGPSGGQFF.

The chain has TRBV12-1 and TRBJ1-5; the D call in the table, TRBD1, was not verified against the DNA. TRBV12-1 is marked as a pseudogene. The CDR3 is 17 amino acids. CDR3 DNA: TGTGCCAGCAGCTTAAAAAGGAACAGGGGTAGCAATCAGCCCCAGCATTTT. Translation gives CASSLKRNRGSNQPQHF.

CDR3 DNA: TGTGCCAGCAGCAACGGACTAGCGGGAACTGGGGCCAACGTCCTGACTTTC. Translation gives CASSNGLAGTGANVLTF. The V call is TRBV2, the J call TRBJ2-6, with TRBD2 identical over 12 bases. V shed 6 bases, J shed 2 bases, and the junction held 5 bases outside the gene matches. CDR1 and CDR2 from the germline V gene are SNHLY and FYNNEI. This CDR3 spans 17 amino acids. Full variable domain (rest looked up from reference TRBV2 and TRBJ2-6): EPEVTQTPSHQVTQMGQEVILRCVPISNHLYFYWYRQILGQKVEFLVSFYNNEISEKSEIFDDQFSVERPDGSNFTLKIRSTKLEDSAMYFCASSNGLAGTGANVLTFGAGSRLTVL.

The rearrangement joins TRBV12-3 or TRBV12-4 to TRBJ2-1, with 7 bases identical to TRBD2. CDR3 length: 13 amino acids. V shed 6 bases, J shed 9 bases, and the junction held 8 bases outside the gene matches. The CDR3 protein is CASSLGRVGEQFF. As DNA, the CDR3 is TGTGCCAGCAGCCTAGGGAGGGTGGGTGAGCAGTTCTTC.

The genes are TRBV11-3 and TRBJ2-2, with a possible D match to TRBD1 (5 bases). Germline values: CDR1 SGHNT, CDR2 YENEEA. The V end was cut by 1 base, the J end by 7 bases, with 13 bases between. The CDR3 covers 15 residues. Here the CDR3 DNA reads TGTGCCAGCAGCTTAGTTGCAGGGTCTAACGGGGAGCTGTTTTTT. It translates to CASSLVAGSNGELFF.

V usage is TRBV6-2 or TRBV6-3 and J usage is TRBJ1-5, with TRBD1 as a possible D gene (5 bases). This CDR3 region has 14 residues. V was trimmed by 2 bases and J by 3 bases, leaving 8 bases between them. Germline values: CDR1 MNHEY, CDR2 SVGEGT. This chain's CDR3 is CASSYPRANQPQHF. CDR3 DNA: TGTGCCAGCAGTTACCCCAGGGCCAATCAGCCCCAGCATTTT.

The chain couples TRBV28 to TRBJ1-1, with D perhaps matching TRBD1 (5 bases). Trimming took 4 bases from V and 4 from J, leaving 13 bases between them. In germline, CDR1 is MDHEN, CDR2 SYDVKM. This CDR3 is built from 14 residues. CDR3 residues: CASSSPQGGTEAFF. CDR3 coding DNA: TGTGCCAGCAGTTCTCCCCAGGGAGGCACTGAAGCTTTCTTT.

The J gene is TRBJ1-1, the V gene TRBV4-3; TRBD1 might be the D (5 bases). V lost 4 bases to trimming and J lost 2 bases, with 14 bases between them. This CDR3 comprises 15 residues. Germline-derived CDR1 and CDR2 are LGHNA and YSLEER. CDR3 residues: CASSLGEGINTEAFF. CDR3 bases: TGCGCCAGCAGCCTTGGGGAGGGGATCAACACTGAAGCTTTCTTT.

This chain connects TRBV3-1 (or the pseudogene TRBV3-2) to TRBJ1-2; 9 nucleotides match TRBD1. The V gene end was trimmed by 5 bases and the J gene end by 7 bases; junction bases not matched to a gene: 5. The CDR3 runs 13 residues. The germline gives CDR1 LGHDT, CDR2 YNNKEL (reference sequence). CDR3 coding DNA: TGTGCCAGCAGCAAGGACAGGGGAAGTGGCTACACCTTC. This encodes CASSKDRGSGYTF.

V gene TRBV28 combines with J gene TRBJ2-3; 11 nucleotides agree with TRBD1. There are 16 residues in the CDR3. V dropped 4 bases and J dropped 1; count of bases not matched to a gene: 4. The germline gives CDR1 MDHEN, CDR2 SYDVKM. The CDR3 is CASSWGQGVGTDTQYF. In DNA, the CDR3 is TGTGCCAGCAGTTGGGGACAGGGGGTGGGCACAGATACGCAGTATTTT. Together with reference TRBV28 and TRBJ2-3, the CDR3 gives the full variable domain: DVKVTQSSRYLVKRTGEKVFLECVQDMDHENMFWYRQDPGLGLRLIYFSYDVKMKEKGDIPEGYSVSREKKERFSLILESASTNQTSMYLCASSWGQGVGTDTQYFGPGTRLTVL.

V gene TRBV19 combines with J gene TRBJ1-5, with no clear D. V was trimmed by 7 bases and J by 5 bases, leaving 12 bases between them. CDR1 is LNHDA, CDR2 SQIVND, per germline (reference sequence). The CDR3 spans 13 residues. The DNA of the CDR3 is TGTGCCAGTAAAGGAGACTCTTATCAGCCCCAGCATTTT. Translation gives CASKGDSYQPQHF.